These 13 T cell receptor beta chains share one sample of origin, sequenced in a study of blood T cell repertoires in COVID-19. The repertoire was sequenced with immunoSEQ multiplex PCR; TCRdb's copy has only in-frame clones and lacks some. The table includes some 210,000 clones, approximately 86% detected once. Input material: PBMCs or T cells enriched from blood (not recorded which). All receptors come from a man in his late teens or twenties with acute COVID-19.

This clone was observed a few times. This rearrangement joins TRBV11-2 to TRBJ2-7; no definite D call. CDR3 length: 13 amino acids. The ends were cut back, 7 bases at V and 5 bases at J, with 15 bases in the middle. Germline values: CDR1 SGHAT, CDR2 FQNNGV. CDR3 loop: CASTGSTAHEQYF. The CDR3, as DNA: TGTGCCAGCACCGGCTCCACAGCCCACGAGCAGTACTTC. The full variable domain, rest sourced from reference TRBV11-2 and TRBJ2-7, is EAGVAQSPRYKIIEKRQSVAFWCNPISGHATLYWYQQILGQGPKLLIQFQNNGVVDDSQLPKDRFSAERLKGVDSTLKIQPAKLEDSAVYLCASTGSTAHEQYFGPGTRLTVT.

The chain recombines TRBV6-5 with TRBJ2-7, with 7 bases lining up with TRBD1. V gave up 2 bases and J gave up 2 bases; unmatched junction bases: 3. CDR1 MNHEY and CDR2 SVGAGI come from the germline V gene. The CDR3 has 14 amino acids. CDR3 loop: CASSYRDRTYEQYF. The CDR3 DNA sequence: TGTGCCAGCAGTTACCGGGACAGAACCTACGAGCAGTACTTC.

The chain links TRBV18 to TRBJ1-6; maybe TRBD1 (6 bases). The V gene lost 3 bases and the J gene lost 8 bases, with 14 bases spanning the gap. Germline V CDR1 and CDR2: KGHSH, LQKENI. CDR3 length: 15 amino acids. The CDR3 DNA is TGTGCCAGCTCACCGTCGACAGGAGTAGATTCACCCCTCCACTTT. Its protein product is CASSPSTGVDSPLHF. The whole variable domain, remainder taken from reference TRBV18 and TRBJ1-6, is NAGVMQNPRHLVRRRGQEARLRCSPMKGHSHVYWYRQLPEEGLKFMVYLQKENIIDESGMPKERFSAEFPKEGPSILRIQQVVRGDSAAYFCASSPSTGVDSPLHFGNGTRLTVT.

J is TRBJ2-3 and V is TRBV5-1; D ambiguous. Trimming pared 3 bases from V and 0 bases from J, leaving 11 bases between. This CDR3 is built from 15 residues. Germline assignment: CDR1 SGHRS and CDR2 YFSETQ. The CDR3 protein is CASSSLDSSTDTQYF. The CDR3 DNA sequence: TGCGCCAGCAGCTCGCTAGACTCTAGCACAGATACGCAGTATTTT.

The chain uses TRBV29-1 and TRBJ1-2, with 8 bases fitting TRBD1. V shed 1 base and J 4 bases; nucleotides not matched to a gene: 2. CDR3 length: 13 amino acids. CDR1 is SQVTM, CDR2 ANQGSEA, per germline. DNA of the CDR3: TGCAGCGTTGAAGGACAGGGGATCTATGGCTACACCTTC. This gives the protein CSVEGQGIYGYTF.

A single count supports this clone. This rearrangement joins TRBV5-3 to TRBJ2-7; a possible D gene is TRBD2 (7 bases). TRBV5-3 is given ORF status, its function remaining uncertain. Trimming left V 0 bases short and J 3 bases short, with 10 bases between. CDR3 size: 14 residues. Written as DNA, the CDR3 is TGTGCCAGAAGCTTGGACGGGGGGCTCTACGAGCAGTACTTC. Residues: CARSLDGGLYEQYF.

The rearrangement uses TRBV5-1 and TRBJ2-1; no reliable D call. The CDR3 length is 11 residues. The V end was cut by 2 bases, the J end by 7 bases, with 4 bases between. Germline CDR1 SGHRS, CDR2 YFSETQ. Here the CDR3 DNA reads TGCGCCAGCAGCTTACAAAATGAGCAGTTCTTC. It specifies CASSLQNEQFF.

The V call is TRBV7-9, the J call TRBJ2-7, with a weak D call TRBD2 (5 bases). CDR3 length: 14 residues. Per germline, CDR1 SEHNR and CDR2 FQNEAQ (reference sequence). Trimming pared 5 bases from V and 0 bases from J, leaving 11 bases between. Here the CDR3 DNA reads TGTGCCAGCAGCCCCGAGGGTAGCTCCTACGAGCAGTACTTC. Its translation: CASSPEGSSYEQYF.

CDR3 protein: CASSKGSTDTQYF. DNA of the CDR3: TGTGCCAGCTCAAAGGGGAGCACAGATACGCAGTATTTT. V is TRBV28 and J is TRBJ2-3; possibly TRBD1 for D (5 bases). The germline V gene encodes CDR1 MDHEN and CDR2 SYDVKM. The CDR3 covers 13 residues. Trimming removed 8 bases at V and 0 bases at J, with 9 bases between.

This clone is a singleton in its sample. V gene TRBV11-3 combines with J gene TRBJ1-1; TRBD1 matches at 7 bases. Germline V gene data show CDR1 as SGHNT and CDR2 as YENEEA. CDR3 length: 13 amino acids. J gave up 6 bases and V 4 bases, and 5 bases lay outside the gene matches. The CDR3 spells CASSSRGVPEAFF. For the CDR3, the DNA is TGTGCCAGCAGCTCCAGGGGGGTGCCTGAAGCTTTCTTT.

This clone was found once. J is TRBJ1-2 and V is TRBV5-6, with D unclear. V was trimmed by 1 base and J by 1 base, leaving 8 bases between them. The CDR3 has 14 residues. CDR1 and CDR2 from the germline V gene are SGHDT and YYEEEE. The CDR3, as DNA: TGTGCCAGCAGCTTGACAGAAATTAACTATGGCTACACCTTC. Protein product: CASSLTEINYGYTF.

The chain has TRBV12-3 or TRBV12-4 and TRBJ2-2; no reliable D call. The CDR3 runs 11 residues. V shed 6 bases and J shed 6 bases, with 5 bases lying between them. CDR3 sequence reads: CASSLPGELFF. CDR3 DNA: TGTGCCAGCAGCCTCCCCGGGGAGCTGTTTTTT.

The gene calls are TRBV4-1 and TRBJ1-1; weak D call: TRBD1 (6 bases). The CDR3 is 17 amino acids. Trimming stripped 1 base from V and 1 base from J, with 16 bases between. Germline CDR1 MGHRA, CDR2 YSYEKL. The CDR3: CASSQVRTGLGNTEAFF. CDR3 nucleotides: TGCGCCAGCAGCCAAGTCCGTACAGGGTTAGGGAACACTGAAGCTTTCTTT.